The 3 T cell receptor beta chains presented below share a single source sample, sequenced in a study of blood T cells in healthy people across ages. Through a sample-barcoded 5' primer and a J-beta primer mix, a second PCR was run for roughly 7 to 11 cycles. Each CDR3 protein is one row after TCRdb ran MiXCR on the 5' RACE reads. Of 500,000 to 550,000 distinct CDR3 sequences in the sample, less than 25% were seen once. These same data were also listed under a study on T cells of mothers and their children.

The sequenced sample was blood. The receptors stem from a boy aged 10-17 years in good health.

A word on this clonotype: One end of the junction varies from germline; a read error may be responsible. The gene calls are TRBV20-1 and TRBJ2-1; D is unresolved. The CDR3 consists of 14 residues. Germline V gene lookup returns CDR1 DFQATT and CDR2 SNEGSKA (reference sequence). The CDR3 loop reads CSASPLLSCNEQFF. The CDR3 region has the DNA TGCAGTGCTAGTCCACTCCTCTCCTGCAATGAGCAGTTCTTC.

This clonotype was found once. This sequence joins TRBV20-1 and TRBJ2-7; D might be TRBD2 (5 bases). Germline values: CDR1 DFQATT, CDR2 SNEGSKA (reference sequence). The CDR3 totals 15 residues. The ends were cut back, 4 bases at V and 2 bases at J, with 18 bases in the middle. The CDR3: CSAMTFGVTPYEQYF. The CDR3 region has the DNA TGCAGTGCTATGACCTTCGGGGTTACACCCTACGAGCAGTACTTC.

This clonotype showed up just a few times. The rearrangement joins TRBV20-1 to TRBJ2-3; 7 bases map to TRBD1. The trim removed 5 bases at V and 2 bases at J, leaving 10 bases unmatched. The germline gives CDR1 DFQATT, CDR2 SNEGSKA (reference sequence). The CDR3 runs 15 residues. Here the CDR3 DNA reads TGCAGTGCTCACGCGACAGGGTGGGACACAGATACGCAGTATTTT. It yields the protein CSAHATGWDTDTQYF.